Shown below are 19 T cell receptor beta chains from a single sample sequenced in a study of Ad26.COV2.S vaccination and SARS-CoV-2 variants. Assay: immunoSEQ multiplex PCR; the TCRdb copy retains only in-frame clones and omits some. The sample lists some 340,000 clones, 86% occurring once. This sample's treatment: 19 received Ad26.COV2.S at low or high dose, single or two shots; 5 received placebo; per-sample allocation not given. Sample collection was performed on day 63 after the first vaccine or placebo injection. Sample: peripheral blood, taken in a trial of Ad26.COV2.S vaccine versus placebo. The source is a person aged 18-65 years who received the Ad26.COV2.S COVID-19 vaccine or a placebo.

The count of this clone is one. The chain carries TRBV6-2 or TRBV6-3 and TRBJ1-2; D possibly corresponds to TRBD1 (5 bases). Germline loops: CDR1 MNHEY, CDR2 SVGEGT. Trimming stripped 6 bases from V and 12 bases from J, with 17 bases between. The length of the CDR3 is 12 residues. The CDR3 DNA reads as TGTGCCAGCAGCAACAGGAGGAGTATTGACACCTTC. Its protein is CASSNRRSIDTF.

The chain combines TRBV5-4 with TRBJ2-2; 8 nucleotides line up with TRBD1. The CDR3 sequence is 17 residues long. In germline, CDR1 is SGHNT, CDR2 YYREEE (reference sequence). Trimming removed 0 bases from V and 5 bases from J; junction bases left unmatched: 9. The DNA for the CDR3 is TGTGCCAGCAGCTTGGGACAGGGGAGTTTTGTTACCGGGGAGCTGTTTTTT. Encoded protein: CASSLGQGSFVTGELFF.

The chain recombines TRBV7-2 with TRBJ1-5, with TRBD1 identical over 7 bases. The V and J ends lost 4 bases and 0 bases, in that order; junction bases with no gene match: 6. CDR1 SGHTA and CDR2 FQGNSA come from the germline V gene. The CDR3 extends over 16 amino acids. CDR3 DNA: TGTGCCAGCAGCTCAGGGGGAGTCCGTAGCAATCAGCCCCAGCATTTT. Protein: CASSSGGVRSNQPQHF. Looking up the rest from reference TRBV7-2 and TRBJ1-5 gives the full variable domain: GAGVSQSPSNKVTEKGKDVELRCDPISGHTALYWYRQSLGQGLEFLIYFQGNSAPDKSGLPSDRFSAERTGGSVSTLTIQRTQQEDSAVYLCASSSGGVRSNQPQHFGDGTRLSIL.

The DNA for the CDR3 is TGTGCCAGCAGCCAGCCTTCTGGAAACACCATATATTTT. Translated, it gives CASSQPSGNTIYF. This rearrangement joins TRBV3-1 (or the pseudogene TRBV3-2) to TRBJ1-3; D unclear. Between the trimmed V and J ends, which lost 3 bases and 1 base, there was a span of 4 bases. The germline V gene has CDR1 LGHDT and CDR2 YNNKEL (reference sequence). This CDR3 comprises 13 residues.

The chain is built from TRBV7-2 and TRBJ2-6; D might be TRBD1 or TRBD2, each matching 5 bases. V lost 2 bases to trimming and J lost 0 bases, with 11 bases between them. This CDR3 is built from 17 residues. Germline V gene sequence: CDR1 SGHTA, CDR2 FQGNSA. CDR3 protein: CASSLRGAGSGANVLTF. DNA of the CDR3: TGTGCCAGCAGCTTACGAGGGGCGGGCTCTGGGGCCAACGTCCTGACTTTC.

This chain uses TRBV6-2 or TRBV6-3 with TRBJ2-1; 8 bases agree with TRBD2. The CDR3 is 21 amino acids. Germline-derived CDR1 and CDR2 are MNHEY and SVGEGT. J lost 1 base, V lost 6 bases, and 23 bases had no gene match. The CDR3 DNA is TGTGCCAGCAGCCCGCTTACGGGACACCCACTGAGCGGGGGATCCTACAATGAGCAGTTCTTC. Translation: CASSPLTGHPLSGGSYNEQFF.

In this sample, this clone turned up a few times. The chain has TRBV7-2 and TRBJ2-7; no clear D gene. Germline V gene lookup returns CDR1 SGHTA and CDR2 FQGNSA. This CDR3 is built from 15 residues. V lost 2 bases and J lost 4, with 15 bases in between. The CDR3 region has the DNA TGTGCCAGCAGCTTATTCCGTCAGGAGACTTACGAGCAGTACTTC. As protein: CASSLFRQETYEQYF. Complete variable domain (other parts from reference TRBV7-2 and TRBJ2-7): GAGVSQSPSNKVTEKGKDVELRCDPISGHTALYWYRQSLGQGLEFLIYFQGNSAPDKSGLPSDRFSAERTGGSVSTLTIQRTQQEDSAVYLCASSLFRQETYEQYFGPGTRLTVT.

V usage is TRBV6-6 and J usage is TRBJ2-3; 11 bases line up with TRBD2. This CDR3 is built from 15 residues. Germline loops: CDR1 MNHNY, CDR2 SVGAGI (reference sequence). Losses at the gene ends were 6 bases for V and 5 bases for J; bases not matched to a gene: 7. CDR3 sequence (DNA): TGTGCCAGCAGGGTAGCGGGGGGGCTGTTAGATACGCAGTATTTT. The encoded protein is CASRVAGGLLDTQYF.

The rearrangement joins TRBV5-6 to TRBJ1-2, with 10 bases aligning to TRBD1. Germline CDR1 SGHDT, CDR2 YYEEEE. J gave up 4 bases and V 3 bases, and 15 bases lay outside the gene matches. The CDR3 has 18 amino acids. The CDR3, as DNA: TGTGCCAGCAGCTACCGACAGGGGGCTTCAGGGCGTGGCTATGGCTACACCTTC. This codes for CASSYRQGASGRGYGYTF.

The chain joins TRBV5-4 to TRBJ2-5; a weak D match, TRBD1 (6 bases). Trimming shortened V by 4 bases and J by 5 bases, and 15 bases separated the two germline ends. The germline CDR1 and CDR2 sequences are SGHNT and YYREEE (reference sequence). CDR3 length: 14 residues. CDR3 bases: TGTGCCAGCAGCGTGACAGGTCTCAAGGAGACCCAGTACTTC. Protein sequence: CASSVTGLKETQYF.

This sequence joins TRBV6-2 or TRBV6-3 and TRBJ2-4, with TRBD2 matching 8 bases. V shed 6 bases, J shed 1 base, and the junction held 5 bases outside the gene matches. This CDR3 is built from 15 residues. Per the germline V gene, CDR1 is MNHEY and CDR2 is SVGEGT. The CDR3 is CASSRERGAKNIQYF. The DNA for the CDR3 is TGTGCCAGCAGCCGGGAGCGGGGGGCCAAAAACATTCAGTACTTC.

The chain has TRBV6-5 and TRBJ1-1; no clear D. With 0 bases removed from V and 5 bases from J, the gap between germline ends came to 10 bases. This CDR3 has 14 amino acids. The germline V gene has CDR1 MNHEY and CDR2 SVGAGI. The DNA of the CDR3 is TGTGCCAGCAGTTACTCGCGAGGGCGGACTGAAGCTTTCTTT. It yields the protein CASSYSRGRTEAFF.

V is TRBV9 and J is TRBJ2-3, with TRBD1 matching over 10 bases. The CDR3 extends over 20 amino acids. V trimming: 0 bases; J trimming: 1 base; junction bases outside the gene matches: 14. The germline V gene has CDR1 SGDLS and CDR2 YYNGEE. Here the CDR3 reads CASSVAVRKGGTGGTDTQYF. The DNA for the CDR3 is TGTGCCAGCAGCGTAGCCGTCCGAAAAGGAGGGACAGGGGGCACAGATACGCAGTATTTT.

Points on this clone: Different DNA sequences within this sample yield the same CDR3. J is TRBJ1-2 and V is TRBV5-1; tentative D call: TRBD1 (5 bases). The V gene lost 4 bases and the J gene lost 0 bases, with 7 bases spanning the gap. Germline lookup yields CDR1 SGHRS and CDR2 YFSETQ. The CDR3 covers 13 residues. The CDR3 bases are TGCGCCAGCAGCGAGGGGTCTAACTATGGCTACACCTTC. Its translation is CASSEGSNYGYTF.

The chain combines TRBV10-1 with TRBJ1-6, with a weak D call TRBD1 (5 bases). This CDR3 region has 12 residues. Germline V gives CDR1 WNHNN, CDR2 SYGVQD (reference sequence). Trimming took 3 bases from V and 10 from J, leaving 7 bases between them. For the CDR3, the DNA is TGCGCCAGCAGTGACCGGGACTCACCCCTCCACTTT. Translated, it gives CASSDRDSPLHF.

The chain uses TRBV5-4 and TRBJ1-3, with 9 bases that match TRBD1. Trimming removed 3 bases from V and 0 bases from J; junction bases left unmatched: 4. Per germline, CDR1 SGHNT and CDR2 YYREEE (reference sequence). This CDR3 contains 16 residues. The DNA for the CDR3 is TGTGCCAGCAGCTGGGGACAGGGTAGCTCTGGAAACACCATATATTTT. Protein product: CASSWGQGSSGNTIYF. Together with reference TRBV5-4 and TRBJ1-3, the CDR3 gives the full variable domain: ETGVTQSPTHLIKTRGQQVTLRCSSQSGHNTVSWYQQALGQGPQFIFQYYREEENGRGNFPPRFSGLQFPNYSSELNVNALELDDSALYLCASSWGQGSSGNTIYFGEGSWLTVV.

V and J are TRBV2 and TRBJ1-5, with 7 bases matching TRBD1. Germline V lookup: CDR1 SNHLY, CDR2 FYNNEI. The CDR3 length is 14 residues. V was clipped by 0 bases and J by 11 bases; unmatched bases: 7. The CDR3 DNA reads as TGTGCCAGCAGTGAAGCGCGATTTGGACAGGCCCAGCATTTT. It encodes CASSEARFGQAQHF.

The chain has TRBV7-3 and TRBJ2-1, with 8 bases matching TRBD2. Germline CDR1 SGHTA, CDR2 FQGTGA. This CDR3 has 15 amino acids. V was pared by 5 bases and J by 2 bases, with 5 bases of the junction left unmatched. Written as DNA, the CDR3 is TGTGCCAGCAGCCCCGGGCGGGGGGCCTACAATGAGCAGTTCTTC. It specifies CASSPGRGAYNEQFF.

The V and J genes are TRBV6-6 and TRBJ1-1, with D perhaps TRBD1 (5 bases). This CDR3 is 11 amino acids long. V was shortened by 10 bases and J by 7 bases, with 13 bases between the two germline ends. CDR1 and CDR2 (germline): MNHNY, SVGAGI (reference sequence). DNA of the CDR3: TGTGCCACAACCAGACAGTTTGAAGCTTTCTTT. Translation gives CATTRQFEAFF.